One sample yielded the 14 T cell receptor beta chains listed below, sequenced in a study of blood T cell repertoires in COVID-19 (dated by TCRdb to 2020 to 2022). Receptor libraries were prepared by the immunoSEQ multiplex PCR assay. Not all clones reach the TCRdb copy of this immuneACCESS table, which keeps in-frame sequences only. Checked studies attribute under half of the gap to unresolved V genes and leave the rest unexplained. In all, the sample holds some 200,000 clones, and around 84% of those were seen once. Jointly, the top ten make up 9.5% to 10% of the sample. Sequencing used peripheral blood. All receptors come from a man aged 45-65 years with active or convalescent COVID-19.

The chain is built from TRBV7-9 and TRBJ1-5; D is unresolved. V was pared by 3 bases and J by 0 bases, with 12 bases between. The CDR3 consists of 16 residues. In germline, CDR1 is SEHNR, CDR2 FQNEAQ (reference sequence). In DNA, the CDR3 is TGTGCCAGCAGCTTTGACATTTCTTTTAGCAATCAGCCCCAGCATTTT. Translated, it gives CASSFDISFSNQPQHF.

Only one count was recorded for this clone. Other DNA sequences in the sample encode the same CDR3. The chain combines TRBV5-1 with TRBJ1-5; D is unclear. CDR1 and CDR2 (germline): SGHRS, YFSETQ. Deletions cut 0 bases from V and 2 bases from J, with 9 bases between. There are 15 residues in the CDR3. The CDR3 DNA is TGCGCCAGCAGCTTGGGAGGGTTGGGCAATCAGCCCCAGCATTTT. Residues: CASSLGGLGNQPQHF.

V usage is TRBV18 and J usage is TRBJ1-1; D gene uncertain. Trimming left V 3 bases short and J 1 base short, with 6 bases between. Germline CDR1 KGHSH, CDR2 LQKENI. The CDR3 is 13 residues long. CDR3 coding DNA: TGTGCCAGCTCACCCGCCGGGAACACTGAAGCTTTCTTT. Its protein product is CASSPAGNTEAFF.

The V and J genes are TRBV5-1 and TRBJ2-5; 10 nucleotides line up with TRBD2. This CDR3 is 15 amino acids long. Per the germline V gene, CDR1 is SGHRS and CDR2 is YFSETQ. J gave up 0 bases and V 5 bases, and 4 bases lay outside the gene matches. CDR3 region: CASSTSGTYQETQYF. As DNA, the CDR3 is TGCGCCAGCAGTACTAGCGGGACGTACCAAGAGACCCAGTACTTC. Full variable domain (rest looked up from reference TRBV5-1 and TRBJ2-5): KAGVTQTPRYLIKTRGQQVTLSCSPISGHRSVSWYQQTPGQGLQFLFEYFSETQRNKGNFPGRFSGRQFSNSRSEMNVSTLELGDSALYLCASSTSGTYQETQYFGPGTRLLVL.

The chain carries TRBV7-2 and TRBJ2-6; TRBD1 aligns across 7 bases. This CDR3 has 16 residues. Losses at the gene ends were 5 bases for V and 0 bases for J; bases not matched to a gene: 4. In germline, CDR1 is SGHTA, CDR2 FQGNSA. As DNA, the CDR3 is TGTGCCAGCAGCCAAGGGGGCAGCTCTGGGGCCAACGTCCTGACTTTC. It translates to CASSQGGSSGANVLTF.

V usage is TRBV28 and J usage is TRBJ1-2, with D unresolved. CDR1 is MDHEN and CDR2 is SYDVKM in the germline V gene. Trimming shortened V by 3 bases and J by 6 bases, and 11 bases separated the two germline ends. This CDR3 is 13 amino acids long. CDR3 sequence reads: CASSLWGANGYTF. The CDR3 DNA follows: TGTGCCAGCAGTTTGTGGGGAGCGAATGGCTACACCTTC.

This rearrangement joins TRBV5-1 to TRBJ2-1; TRBD1 is a possible D gene (6 bases). This CDR3 contains 15 residues. Per the germline V gene, CDR1 is SGHRS and CDR2 is YFSETQ. V was cut by 4 bases and J by 5 bases, with 16 bases left in between. The CDR3 DNA follows: TGCGCCAGCAGCGCGGGTACAGGGTCCCACAATGAGCAGTTCTTC. Translating gives CASSAGTGSHNEQFF. Based on the CDR3 plus reference TRBV5-1 and TRBJ2-1, the full variable domain is KAGVTQTPRYLIKTRGQQVTLSCSPISGHRSVSWYQQTPGQGLQFLFEYFSETQRNKGNFPGRFSGRQFSNSRSEMNVSTLELGDSALYLCASSAGTGSHNEQFFGPGTRLTVL.

This chain uses TRBV15 with TRBJ1-1, with a possible D match to TRBD1 (5 bases). Germline V gene data show CDR1 as LNHNV and CDR2 as YYDKDF (reference sequence). The CDR3 has 13 amino acids. V lost 0 bases to trimming and J lost 8 bases, with 10 bases between them. This chain's CDR3 is CATSRDRYREAFF. The CDR3 DNA sequence: TGTGCCACCAGCAGAGATAGGTACAGGGAAGCTTTCTTT.

This rearrangement joins TRBV28 to TRBJ2-2, with D possibly being TRBD2 (5 bases). This CDR3 has 16 amino acids. CDR1 and CDR2 from the germline V gene are MDHEN and SYDVKM. Trimming cost V 3 bases and J 1 base, with 12 bases left between them. CDR3 nucleotides: TGTGCCAGCAGTTTGACGGACTGGATGAACACCGGGGAGCTGTTTTTT. Protein: CASSLTDWMNTGELFF.

Note on this clone: This same CDR3 is encoded by further DNA sequences in the sample. V gene TRBV18 combines with J gene TRBJ2-3, with no clear D. The CDR3 covers 13 residues. Between the trimmed V and J ends, which lost 4 bases and 3 bases, there was a span of 8 bases. Germline V gives CDR1 KGHSH, CDR2 LQKENI. CDR3 sequence: CASSLAGTDTQYF. The CDR3, as DNA: TGTGCCAGCTCACTTGCCGGGACAGATACGCAGTATTTT.

The chain uses TRBV18 and TRBJ1-1; D is unclear. Trimming took off 3 bases at V and 3 bases at J, with 11 bases between the two ends. The germline CDR1 and CDR2 sequences are KGHSH and LQKENI. The CDR3 contains 14 residues. The CDR3 DNA sequence: TGTGCCAGCTCACCGTCCGGCAGCGACACTGAAGCTTTCTTT. The encoded protein is CASSPSGSDTEAFF.

This clone was detected once. The chain links TRBV19 to TRBJ2-1, with D perhaps matching TRBD2 (6 bases). Deletions cut 9 bases from V and 2 bases from J, with 14 bases between. The CDR3 has 14 amino acids. Per germline, CDR1 LNHDA and CDR2 SQIVND (reference sequence). The CDR3: CASRRSGPYNEQFF. In DNA form, the CDR3 reads TGTGCCAGCCGCCGTAGCGGTCCCTACAATGAGCAGTTCTTC.

V gene TRBV15 combines with J gene TRBJ1-2; no clear D gene. CDR3 length: 13 residues. V dropped 1 base and J dropped 8 bases, with 11 bases sitting between them. Germline lookup yields CDR1 LNHNV and CDR2 YYDKDF (reference sequence). This CDR3 is CATSRGALKGYTF. The CDR3 DNA sequence: TGTGCCACCAGCAGAGGGGCCTTGAAGGGCTACACCTTC.

The J gene is TRBJ2-1, the V gene TRBV14; perhaps TRBD2 as D (7 bases). V dropped 7 bases and J dropped 3 bases, with 16 bases sitting between them. From germline, CDR1 is SGHDN and CDR2 FVKESK. The length of the CDR3 is 15 residues. The CDR3 DNA is TGTGCCAGCAAAGGGGGGGCAGGCCGCTACAATGAGCAGTTCTTC. Protein: CASKGGAGRYNEQFF.